These 25 T cell receptor beta chains came from one sample sequenced in a study of glioma-infiltrating T cells after dendritic cell vaccination. The data were produced by immunoSEQ multiplex PCR, yet TCRdb's version contains in-frame clones alone and is incomplete. The table has about 67,000 clones, around 86% seen once. The sample in question was blood, obtained before dendritic cell vaccination. The source is a human donor with glioblastoma.

The gene calls are TRBV2 and TRBJ2-5; 7 bases line up with TRBD1. CDR1 and CDR2 from the germline V gene are SNHLY and FYNNEI. Germline trimming cut 8 bases from V and 5 bases from J; bases unmatched to any gene: 8. The CDR3 is 13 amino acids. CDR3 DNA sequence: TGTGCCAGCTTGAGGGGGCTCTGGGAGACCCAGTACTTC. Translation: CASLRGLWETQYF.

The rearrangement links TRBV7-3 to TRBJ2-3, with 8 nucleotides matching TRBD2. CDR3 length: 14 residues. The germline CDR1 and CDR2 sequences are SGHTA and FQGTGA. The trim removed 5 bases at V and 2 bases at J, leaving 3 bases unmatched. CDR3 sequence: CASSQRGITDTQYF. CDR3 nucleotide sequence: TGTGCCAGCAGCCAGCGGGGGATCACAGATACGCAGTATTTT.

The chain employs TRBV7-8 and TRBJ1-2; 10 bases are a match to TRBD1. The CDR3 contains 16 residues. Germline lookup yields CDR1 SGHVS and CDR2 FQNEAQ. V lost 5 bases, J lost 2 bases, and 8 bases stayed unmatched. CDR3 bases: TGTGCCAGCAGCGCCACGACAGGGGGCGCGAACTATGGCTACACCTTC. Translation gives CASSATTGGANYGYTF.

As regards this clone: One end of the junction does not line up with germline, which may come from a read error. This chain links TRBV30 with TRBJ1-2; a weak D match, TRBD1 (5 bases). There are 14 residues in the CDR3. The V gene's germline CDR1 is GTSNPN and CDR2 SVGIG (reference sequence). CDR3 sequence (DNA): TGTGCCTGGAGTGTATACAGGACAAGCTATGGCTGCACCTTC. This gives the protein CAWSVYRTSYGCTF.

CDR3 DNA sequence: TGTGCCATCAGTGAGTCGCATGGTGAGGGGGGGCGGGGCGAGCAGTACTTC. Its protein product is CAISESHGEGGRGEQYF. The gene calls are TRBV10-3 and TRBJ2-7; D is possibly TRBD2 (7 bases). Between the trimmed V and J ends, which lost 0 bases and 6 bases, there was a span of 21 bases. This CDR3 region has 17 residues. The germline CDR1 and CDR2 sequences are ENHRY and SYGVKD.

The V call is TRBV7-9, the J call TRBJ2-2, with D possibly matching TRBD1 (6 bases). This CDR3 is 13 amino acids long. Germline V CDR1 and CDR2: SEHNR, FQNEAQ (reference sequence). V lost 5 bases and J 5 bases, leaving 9 bases between the germline ends. For the CDR3, the DNA is TGTGCCAGCAGCGGCACAGGGACCGGGGAGCTGTTTTTT. This encodes CASSGTGTGELFF.

The chain recombines TRBV2 with TRBJ2-7, with 8 nucleotides matching TRBD1. This CDR3 has 14 amino acids. Germline V gene sequence: CDR1 SNHLY, CDR2 FYNNEI. With 10 bases clipped from V and 6 bases from J, the junction kept 14 bases outside the gene matches. The CDR3 DNA follows: TGTGCCATCCGCTTAACGACAGGGGAGGCCGAGCAGTACTTC. Translated, it gives CAIRLTTGEAEQYF.

The gene calls are TRBV7-2 and TRBJ1-6; D is undetermined. The CDR3 extends over 14 amino acids. The germline V gene encodes CDR1 SGHTA and CDR2 FQGNSA. V lost 6 bases, J lost 7 bases, and 13 bases lay in between. CDR3 loop: CASRPAGYNSPLHF. DNA for the CDR3: TGTGCCAGCAGACCCGCGGGATACAATTCACCCCTCCACTTT.

The CDR3 sequence is CASSELAGYQPQHF. CDR3 DNA sequence: TGTGCCAGCAGTGAATTGGCAGGGTATCAGCCCCAGCATTTT. The V gene is TRBV2, the J gene TRBJ1-5; TRBD1 might be the D (5 bases). Trimming stripped 2 bases from V and 5 bases from J, with 10 bases between. Germline V lookup: CDR1 SNHLY, CDR2 FYNNEI. This CDR3 is built from 14 residues.

This clone was counted between two and nine times. CDR3 region: CASSPSVYGYTF. DNA for the CDR3: TGTGCCAGCAGCCCCTCGGTCTATGGCTACACCTTC. This rearrangement joins TRBV14 to TRBJ1-2; D gene uncertain. CDR3 length: 12 residues. CDR1 and CDR2 from the germline V gene are SGHDN and FVKESK. The V end lost 4 bases, the J end lost 4 bases, and 7 bases lay between the germline ends.

The chain is built from TRBV12-5 and TRBJ1-2; D possibly corresponds to TRBD1 (6 bases). This CDR3 comprises 15 residues. Trimming removed 4 bases at V and 7 bases at J, with 19 bases between. Germline assignment: CDR1 LGHNT and CDR2 FRNRAP. In DNA form, the CDR3 reads TGTGCTAGTGGTTCGTACAGGGCCACCGCTTCTGGCTACACCTTC. Its protein is CASGSYRATASGYTF.

The rearrangement joins TRBV19 to TRBJ1-5; D call uncertain. The ends were cut back, 2 bases at V and 7 bases at J, with 12 bases in the middle. CDR3 length: 14 residues. The germline V gene has CDR1 LNHDA and CDR2 SQIVND (reference sequence). CDR3 nucleotides: TGTGCCAGTAGTATAACGAGGGCTTCGCAGCCCCAGCATTTT. Amino acids: CASSITRASQPQHF.

V and J are TRBV7-7 and TRBJ1-1; D remains unclear. The CDR3 extends over 16 amino acids. Germline V gene lookup returns CDR1 SSHAT and CDR2 FNYEAQ (reference sequence). Trimming cost V 2 bases and J 3 bases, with 16 bases left between them. CDR3 sequence reads: CASSLRSDGGHTEAFF. The CDR3, as DNA: TGTGCCAGCAGCTTAAGATCGGACGGAGGGCACACTGAAGCTTTCTTT.

The chain uses TRBV5-1 and TRBJ2-2; 8 bases agree with TRBD1. The V gene's germline CDR1 is SGHRS and CDR2 YFSETQ. J was trimmed by 2 bases and V by 4 bases; bases with no gene match: 4. This CDR3 has 15 residues. The CDR3 sequence is CASSVGTGNTGELFF. The CDR3 DNA reads as TGCGCCAGCAGCGTCGGGACAGGAAACACCGGGGAGCTGTTTTTT.

The V gene is TRBV6-5, the J gene TRBJ2-7, with D maybe TRBD1 (6 bases). The CDR3 consists of 13 residues. The germline V gene encodes CDR1 MNHEY and CDR2 SVGAGI. Trimming stripped 6 bases from V and 7 bases from J, with 16 bases between. The CDR3 coding sequence is TGTGCCAGCAGACCCGGGACAATTCGGGAGCAGTACTTC. Translation gives CASRPGTIREQYF.

The chain has TRBV27 and TRBJ2-6; D gene ambiguous. V was shortened by 8 bases and J by 0 bases, with 8 bases between the two germline ends. The CDR3 loop spans 14 amino acids. Germline CDR1 is MNHEY and CDR2 is SMNVEV (reference sequence). Here the CDR3 DNA reads TGTGCCAGCGCTTTGAGCTCTGGGGCCAACGTCCTGACTTTC. Translation gives CASALSSGANVLTF.

The chain recombines TRBV7-2 with TRBJ2-3; TRBD2 agrees at 7 bases. Germline V gives CDR1 SGHTA, CDR2 FQGNSA. J gave up 2 bases and V 5 bases, and 7 bases lay outside the gene matches. This CDR3 has 15 amino acids. CDR3: CASSPSRGFTDTQYF. The DNA of the CDR3 is TGTGCCAGCAGCCCCTCGCGGGGGTTCACAGATACGCAGTATTTT.

The rearrangement links TRBV6-1 to TRBJ2-4; TRBD1 agrees at 7 bases. The ends lost 8 bases at V and 11 bases at J; junction bases unmatched: 6. The germline CDR1 and CDR2 sequences are MNHNS and SASEGT. This CDR3 has 11 residues. The CDR3 sequence: CASGGTGVQYF. CDR3 DNA sequence: TGTGCCAGCGGTGGAACAGGGGTTCAGTACTTC.

This clone was observed a handful of times. This sequence joins TRBV7-9 and TRBJ1-5; TRBD1 might be the D (6 bases). This CDR3 is 15 amino acids long. V lost 5 bases to trimming and J lost 3 bases, with 14 bases between them. Looked up from germline, CDR1 is SEHNR and CDR2 is FQNEAQ (reference sequence). The CDR3 protein is CASSPNTGFNQPQHF. DNA of the CDR3: TGTGCCAGCAGCCCTAACACAGGGTTCAATCAGCCCCAGCATTTT.

Concerning this clone itself: Other DNA sequences in this sample translate to the same CDR3. This chain joins TRBV30 and TRBJ1-4; D may be TRBD1 (5 bases). CDR1 GTSNPN and CDR2 SVGIG come from the germline V gene (reference sequence). The CDR3 has 13 residues. Trimming shortened V by 3 bases and J by 2 bases, and 7 bases separated the two germline ends. The CDR3 sequence is CAWRQGTNEKLFF. CDR3 nucleotides: TGTGCCTGGAGGCAGGGTACTAATGAAAAACTGTTTTTT.

The J gene is TRBJ2-1, the V gene TRBV27, with D tentatively TRBD1 (6 bases). The V end was cut by 4 bases, the J end by 0 bases, with 13 bases between. This CDR3 has 16 residues. From germline, CDR1 is MNHEY and CDR2 SMNVEV (reference sequence). The DNA for the CDR3 is TGTGCCAGCAGTTCACAGACAGGCAGCTCCTACAATGAGCAGTTCTTC. Translated, it gives CASSSQTGSSYNEQFF.

This clone was observed a handful of times. The chain joins TRBV6-5 to TRBJ2-7, with D tentatively TRBD1 (6 bases). This CDR3 is 14 amino acids long. The V and J ends lost 6 bases and 3 bases respectively, with 15 bases between them. Looked up from germline, CDR1 is MNHEY and CDR2 is SVGAGI. CDR3 coding DNA: TGTGCCAGCAGCGACTTAGGGGGAATCTACGAGCAGTACTTC. It yields the protein CASSDLGGIYEQYF.

This chain uses TRBV6-4 with TRBJ2-3; 7 bases fit TRBD2. J lost 1 base, V lost 2 bases, and 0 bases had no gene match. Per germline, CDR1 MRHNA and CDR2 SNTAGT. CDR3 length equals 14 residues. CDR3 DNA sequence: TGTGCCAGCAGTGACGGGGGGGGCACAGATACGCAGTATTTT. This gives the protein CASSDGGGTDTQYF.

This chain links TRBV5-6 with TRBJ2-3, with D unclear. V dropped 4 bases and J dropped 0 bases, with 12 bases sitting between them. Germline loops: CDR1 SGHDT, CDR2 YYEEEE. This CDR3 is 15 amino acids long. The CDR3 reads CASSLFGQSTDTQYF. CDR3 nucleotide sequence: TGTGCCAGCAGCCTGTTTGGGCAGAGCACAGATACGCAGTATTTT. The full variable domain, in which reference TRBV5-6 and TRBJ2-3 provide the parts outside the CDR3, is DAGVTQSPTHLIKTRGQQVTLRCSPKSGHDTVSWYQQALGQGPQFIFQYYEEEERQRGNFPDRFSGHQFPNYSSELNVNALLLGDSALYLCASSLFGQSTDTQYFGPGTRLTVL.

The genes are TRBV6-5 and TRBJ1-4; no clear D. This CDR3 region has 15 residues. The V gene's germline CDR1 is MNHEY and CDR2 SVGAGI. V was cut by 10 bases and J by 0 bases, with 15 bases left in between. The CDR3 here is CATTSGEATNEKLFF. The CDR3 nucleotides are TGTGCCACGACCAGCGGAGAGGCAACTAATGAAAAACTGTTTTTT.